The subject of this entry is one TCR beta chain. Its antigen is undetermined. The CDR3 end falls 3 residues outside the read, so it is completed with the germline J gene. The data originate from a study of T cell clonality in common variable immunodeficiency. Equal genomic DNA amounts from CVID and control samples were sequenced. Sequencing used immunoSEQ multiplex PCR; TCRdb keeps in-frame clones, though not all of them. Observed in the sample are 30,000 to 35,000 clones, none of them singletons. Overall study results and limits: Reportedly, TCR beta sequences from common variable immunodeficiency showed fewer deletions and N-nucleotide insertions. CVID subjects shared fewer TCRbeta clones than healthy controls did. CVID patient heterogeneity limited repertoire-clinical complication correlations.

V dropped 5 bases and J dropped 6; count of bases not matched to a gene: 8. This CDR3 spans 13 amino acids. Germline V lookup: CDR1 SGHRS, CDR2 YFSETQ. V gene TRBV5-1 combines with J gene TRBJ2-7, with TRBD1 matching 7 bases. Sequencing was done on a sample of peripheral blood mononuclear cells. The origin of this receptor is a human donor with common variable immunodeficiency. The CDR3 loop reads CASSSDRDVEQYF. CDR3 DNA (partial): TGCGCCAGCAGTAGTGACAGGGATGTCGAG.